This TCR beta chain appears in the sequencing data of a study of CD8 T cells in ankylosing spondylitis. This clonotype was seen a handful of times. V shed 5 bases and J 7 bases; nucleotides not matched to a gene: 11. Germline loops: CDR1 SGHVS, CDR2 FQNEAQ. CDR3 length: 15 residues. From the 5' RACE reads, TCRdb called clonotypes with MiXCR, one entry per CDR3 protein. The data hold 250,000 or so distinct CDR3 sequences, with roughly a quarter observed a single time. The specimen sequenced was blood, either unsorted or a sorted T cell fraction (not recorded which). The clonotype originates from a male donor with ankylosing spondylitis or in good health (not recorded which). This rearrangement joins TRBV7-8 to TRBJ2-1; 7 nucleotides align to TRBD2. In DNA, the CDR3 is TGTGCCAGCAGCAACCCGGGGGGAGGACGGAATGAGCAGTTCTTC. This encodes CASSNPGGGRNEQFF.